This TCR beta chain originates from a study of CD8+CD57+ T cells in acquired aplastic anemia. The V and J ends lost 3 bases and 6 bases respectively, with 12 bases between them. The CDR3 covers 13 residues. Germline loops: CDR1 MNHNS, CDR2 SASEGT. Patients picked for sequencing had shown CD8+CD57+ cell expansion detected by flow cytometry. No therapy had been given to the patients at the time of blood sampling. Genomic DNA provided the template from which TCR beta VDJ and CDR3 profiles were obtained. TCRdb analysed the reads with MiXCR anew, one entry per CDR3 protein. The sample holds about 21,000 distinct CDR3 sequences; almost 40% are singletons and the top ten take 87%. General observations from the study: Total CD4+ and CD8+ pools in patients were more diverse than the CD8+CD57+ cells of those patients. Found in both controls and patients were around 31 CD8+ CDR3 sequences.

Of note for this clonotype: Its antigen is unidentified.

Sequences were obtained from CD8+CD57+ T cells sorted from PBMCs. The subset is: bead-enriched CD8+CD57+ effector memory T cells from SAA patients. The TCR was taken from a human donor with aplastic anemia. The V and J genes are TRBV6-1 and TRBJ2-7; possibly TRBD2 for D (5 bases). This chain's CDR3 is CASSDFEGFEQYF. The CDR3 bases are TGTGCCAGCAGTGATTTTGAGGGCTTCGAGCAGTACTTC.